This passage covers 21 T cell receptor beta chains from one sample sequenced in a study of OX40 agonist ivuxolimab in advanced cancers. The receptor library was made with the immunoSEQ multiplex PCR assay. Not all clones reach the TCRdb copy of this immuneACCESS table, which keeps in-frame sequences only. Checked studies attribute under half of the gap to unresolved V genes and leave the rest unexplained. The sample contains tens of thousands of clones, 86% of them found a single time. 6% to 8% of the sample rests with the top ten. The source material was CD4+ or CD8+ T cells sorted from blood, sampled in a trial of the OX40 agonist ivuxolimab. The receptors derive from an adult with an advanced solid tumor such as melanoma, head and neck, liver or kidney cancer.

The chain is built from TRBV5-1 and TRBJ2-7; TRBD1 matches at 7 bases. CDR3 length equals 14 residues. J was trimmed by 3 bases and V by 1 base; bases with no gene match: 4. Germline V gives CDR1 SGHRS, CDR2 YFSETQ. For the CDR3, the DNA is TGCGCCAGCAGCTTGACCGGGACAGTCTACGAGCAGTACTTC. Translated: CASSLTGTVYEQYF.

The genes are TRBV6-5 and TRBJ2-7; TRBD1 aligns across 7 bases. Germline CDR1 reads MNHEY; CDR2 reads SVGAGI. The CDR3 runs to 16 residues. After removal of 0 bases from V and 3 bases from J, the junction contained 8 bases not matched to a gene. The CDR3 protein is CASSYSHDRAHYEQYF. DNA for the CDR3: TGTGCCAGCAGTTACTCCCATGACAGGGCCCACTACGAGCAGTACTTC.

The genes are TRBV9 and TRBJ1-2; no clear D gene. There are 18 residues in the CDR3. The V end was cut by 0 bases, the J end by 0 bases, with 18 bases between. Germline values: CDR1 SGDLS, CDR2 YYNGEE. The CDR3 is CASSVATGRGSANYGYTF. In nucleotides, the CDR3 is TGTGCCAGCAGCGTAGCTACTGGCCGAGGTTCCGCTAACTATGGCTACACCTTC.

The chain links TRBV27 to TRBJ2-4, with D hard to call. V was trimmed by 6 bases and J by 0 bases, leaving 15 bases between them. The CDR3 has 16 amino acids. CDR1 MNHEY and CDR2 SMNVEV come from the germline V gene (reference sequence). The CDR3 region is CASSSLVSIAKNIQYF. In DNA, the CDR3 is TGTGCCAGCAGCTCCCTCGTATCAATAGCCAAAAACATTCAGTACTTC.

This chain joins TRBV19 and TRBJ2-5, with TRBD2 matching over 14 bases. The V gene end was trimmed by 4 bases and the J gene end by 4 bases; junction bases not matched to a gene: 11. The CDR3 length is 18 residues. Looked up from germline, CDR1 is LNHDA and CDR2 is SQIVND (reference sequence). The CDR3 nucleotides read TGTGCCAGTAGTAAGACTAGCGGGAGGGACGGGGTAGGAGAGACCCAGTACTTC. It codes for CASSKTSGRDGVGETQYF.

This clone was seen only once. The chain couples TRBV5-8 to TRBJ1-1; the D is unclear. Germline assignment: CDR1 SGHTS and CDR2 YDEGEE. The CDR3 is 12 residues long. The ends were cut back, 4 bases at V and 6 bases at J, with 10 bases in the middle. The CDR3 DNA sequence: TGTGCCAGCAGCCATCGGAGGGCTGAAGCTTTCTTT. It is translated as CASSHRRAEAFF.

The rearrangement uses TRBV19 and TRBJ2-1; D may be TRBD2 (5 bases). The germline V gene has CDR1 LNHDA and CDR2 SQIVND (reference sequence). V dropped 8 bases and J dropped 9 bases, with 11 bases sitting between them. This CDR3 has 11 amino acids. CDR3 bases: TGTGCCAGTGGTCTAGGAGGTGAGCAGTTCTTC. Its protein is CASGLGGEQFF.

V is TRBV5-4 and J is TRBJ2-1, with 9 bases identical to TRBD2. V lost 4 bases, J lost 2 bases, and 7 bases stayed unmatched. This CDR3 contains 16 residues. Per germline, CDR1 SGHNT and CDR2 YYREEE (reference sequence). In DNA, the CDR3 is TGTGCCAGCAGCCTCCTGACTAGCGGACCCTACAATGAGCAGTTCTTC. This codes for CASSLLTSGPYNEQFF.

This clone was observed once. The chain couples TRBV5-4 to TRBJ2-6; D gene ambiguous. V gave up 3 bases and J gave up 0 bases, with 7 bases separating them. The CDR3 has 15 residues. CDR1 is SGHNT, CDR2 YYREEE, per germline (reference sequence). The CDR3 loop reads CASSYHSSGANVLTF. The CDR3 DNA is TGTGCCAGCAGCTACCATAGCTCTGGGGCCAACGTCCTGACTTTC.

This chain uses TRBV19 with TRBJ1-6, with D perhaps matching TRBD1 (5 bases). CDR3 size: 14 residues. Germline V gene data show CDR1 as LNHDA and CDR2 as SQIVND (reference sequence). Trimming pared 7 bases from V and 6 bases from J, leaving 13 bases between. The CDR3 DNA reads TGTGCCAGTAAGTCCGGGACGGGTAATTCACCCCTCCACTTT. It codes for CASKSGTGNSPLHF.

The table lists this clone with a few counts. The chain links TRBV30 to TRBJ1-1; D call uncertain. The length of the CDR3 is 13 residues. Trimming stripped 4 bases from V and 7 bases from J, with 16 bases between. Per germline, CDR1 GTSNPN and CDR2 SVGIG (reference sequence). This CDR3 reads CAWTNNEPIEAFF. The CDR3, as DNA: TGTGCCTGGACTAACAACGAACCAATTGAAGCTTTCTTT.

This clone was counted a single time. The genes are TRBV4-1 and TRBJ2-7, with D maybe TRBD1 (6 bases). There are 17 residues in the CDR3. The germline CDR1 and CDR2 sequences are MGHRA and YSYEKL. Trimming removed 4 bases at V and 3 bases at J, with 22 bases between. The CDR3 loop is CASSLQSGTPLGYEQYF. As DNA, the CDR3 is TGCGCCAGCAGCCTACAGTCCGGGACACCCTTGGGCTACGAGCAGTACTTC.

This clone appeared a few times. V usage is TRBV6-1 and J usage is TRBJ1-3; D is uncertain. CDR1 and CDR2 from the germline V gene are MNHNS and SASEGT. With 6 bases removed from V and 4 bases from J, the gap between germline ends came to 13 bases. The CDR3 has 14 residues. The CDR3 sequence is CASSGWVSGNTIYF. The CDR3 nucleotides read TGTGCCAGCAGCGGCTGGGTTTCGGGAAACACCATATATTTT.

The chain employs TRBV11-3 and TRBJ1-1, with D possibly matching TRBD1 (5 bases). This CDR3 region has 14 residues. From germline, CDR1 is SGHNT and CDR2 YENEEA. Trimming took 3 bases from V and 2 from J, leaving 10 bases between them. CDR3 sequence (DNA): TGTGCCAGCAGCTTGGGGGGATCCAACACTGAAGCTTTCTTT. The encoded protein is CASSLGGSNTEAFF.

This rearrangement joins TRBV5-4 to TRBJ2-5, with 7 bases fitting TRBD1. Germline V CDR1 and CDR2: SGHNT, YYREEE (reference sequence). There are 15 residues in the CDR3. The junction had 5 bases not matched to a gene; V was cut back by 0 bases and J by 3 bases. The CDR3 sequence is CASSLGFTGEETQYF. In DNA form, the CDR3 reads TGTGCCAGCAGCTTGGGCTTCACAGGGGAAGAGACCCAGTACTTC.

This clone is a singleton in its sample. The chain employs TRBV11-2 and TRBJ1-1; D gene uncertain. The CDR3 runs 12 residues. Trimming removed 5 bases at V and 1 base at J, with 5 bases between. Per germline, CDR1 SGHAT and CDR2 FQNNGV. CDR3 nucleotide sequence: TGTGCCAGCAGCCACCCGAACACTGAAGCTTTCTTT. This gives the protein CASSHPNTEAFF.

V gene TRBV11-2 combines with J gene TRBJ1-3; D perhaps matches TRBD1 (6 bases). Trimming removed 1 base at V and 4 bases at J, with 23 bases between. The germline gives CDR1 SGHAT, CDR2 FQNNGV. The CDR3 sequence is 19 residues long. CDR3 sequence reads: CASSLVRANSGVRGNTIYF. The CDR3 coding sequence is TGTGCCAGCAGCTTAGTTCGGGCCAACTCAGGGGTTCGCGGAAACACCATATATTTT.

This clone was observed a handful of times. The CDR3 DNA is TGTGCCAGCTCACCACGGGACACAACCGGAAGGACCCAGTACTTC. Amino acids: CASSPRDTTGRTQYF. The chain recombines TRBV18 with TRBJ2-5; maybe TRBD1 (6 bases). Per the germline V gene, CDR1 is KGHSH and CDR2 is LQKENI. This CDR3 comprises 15 residues. Trimming removed 1 base at V and 7 bases at J, with 16 bases between. Based on the CDR3 plus reference TRBV18 and TRBJ2-5, the full variable domain is NAGVMQNPRHLVRRRGQEARLRCSPMKGHSHVYWYRQLPEEGLKFMVYLQKENIIDESGMPKERFSAEFPKEGPSILRIQQVVRGDSAAYFCASSPRDTTGRTQYFGPGTRLLVL.

The chain couples TRBV30 to TRBJ2-1, with a possible D match to TRBD2 (6 bases). V lost 2 bases and J 0 bases, leaving 17 bases between the germline ends. This CDR3 comprises 17 residues. CDR1 GTSNPN and CDR2 SVGIG come from the germline V gene (reference sequence). The CDR3 reads CAWSHPYAGRSYNEQFF. In DNA form, the CDR3 reads TGTGCCTGGAGTCATCCCTATGCGGGGCGCTCCTACAATGAGCAGTTCTTC.

This clone is a singleton in its sample. The rearrangement links TRBV5-1 to TRBJ2-5; TRBD2 agrees at 7 bases. Germline CDR1 reads SGHRS; CDR2 reads YFSETQ. CDR3 length: 16 residues. After removal of 5 bases from V and 4 bases from J, the junction contained 14 bases not matched to a gene. CDR3 loop: CASSFHTPGRGETQYF. The CDR3 coding sequence is TGCGCCAGCAGTTTTCACACACCTGGGAGGGGAGAGACCCAGTACTTC. The variable domain in full, completed from reference TRBV5-1 and TRBJ2-5, reads KAGVTQTPRYLIKTRGQQVTLSCSPISGHRSVSWYQQTPGQGLQFLFEYFSETQRNKGNFPGRFSGRQFSNSRSEMNVSTLELGDSALYLCASSFHTPGRGETQYFGPGTRLLVL.

The chain employs TRBV6-5 and TRBJ2-5; D is undetermined. The V gene's germline CDR1 is MNHEY and CDR2 SVGAGI. The ends were cut back, 2 bases at V and 7 bases at J, with 17 bases in the middle. This CDR3 spans 15 amino acids. The CDR3 sequence: CASSYRKEPLGTQYF. As DNA, the CDR3 is TGTGCCAGCAGTTACCGGAAGGAGCCTTTAGGGACCCAGTACTTC.